The 14 T cell receptor beta chains presented below share a single source sample, sequenced in a study of T cell responses to AZD1222 COVID-19 vaccine. Only in-frame clones appear in the TCRdb table, and some are missing; sequencing was by immunoSEQ multiplex PCR. This repertoire shows tens of thousands of clones, 83% found once; its top ten account for 25%. Source: peripheral blood, taken 28 days after the second AZD1222 dose. These receptors were obtained from an adult who received the AZD1222 COVID-19 vaccine.

DNA of the CDR3: TGTGCCAGCAGTCCTCTAGCGGGGGGCCGGGAGACCCAGTACTTC. It specifies CASSPLAGGRETQYF. This rearrangement joins TRBV9 to TRBJ2-5; 11 nucleotides align to TRBD2. The J segment lost 5 bases and the V segment lost 5 bases, leaving 8 bases of the junction unmatched. This CDR3 comprises 15 residues. Germline V lookup: CDR1 SGDLS, CDR2 YYNGEE.

V gene TRBV18 combines with J gene TRBJ1-5, with D uncertain. This CDR3 is built from 15 residues. The germline V and J ends were trimmed by 2 bases and 2 bases, with 10 bases remaining between them. Germline-derived CDR1 and CDR2 are KGHSH and LQKENI. CDR3 residues: CASSPIKEGNQPQHF. CDR3 nucleotides: TGTGCCAGCTCACCAATTAAAGAGGGCAATCAGCCCCAGCATTTT. The full variable domain, its missing parts supplied by reference TRBV18 and TRBJ1-5, is NAGVMQNPRHLVRRRGQEARLRCSPMKGHSHVYWYRQLPEEGLKFMVYLQKENIIDESGMPKERFSAEFPKEGPSILRIQQVVRGDSAAYFCASSPIKEGNQPQHFGDGTRLSIL.

The table lists this clone with a count of one. V is TRBV30 and J is TRBJ2-3, with 9 bases fitting TRBD2. In germline, CDR1 is GTSNPN, CDR2 SVGIG (reference sequence). V was pared by 0 bases and J by 3 bases, with 1 base of the junction left unmatched. There are 14 residues in the CDR3. CDR3 sequence: CAWSVGLATDTQYF. The CDR3 DNA follows: TGTGCCTGGAGTGTCGGACTAGCGACAGATACGCAGTATTTT.

The rearrangement links TRBV9 to TRBJ2-7; 7 positions agree with TRBD2. In germline, CDR1 is SGDLS, CDR2 YYNGEE. CDR3 length: 15 residues. Trimming at V came to 4 bases and at J to 3 bases, leaving 10 bases not matched to a gene. This CDR3 reads CASSLSAGLIYEQYF. Here the CDR3 DNA reads TGTGCCAGCAGCCTCTCAGCGGGGTTGATCTACGAGCAGTACTTC.

The chain joins TRBV3-1 (or the pseudogene TRBV3-2) to TRBJ2-7; no reliable D call. V lost 1 base, J lost 4 bases, and 14 bases lay in between. CDR1 and CDR2 from the germline V gene are LGHDT and YNNKEL (reference sequence). CDR3 length equals 15 residues. CDR3 region: CASSQGPGRAYEQYF. In nucleotides, the CDR3 is TGTGCCAGCAGCCAAGGACCCGGACGAGCGTACGAGCAGTACTTC.

By frequency in the sample, this clone is medium-sized (0.01 to 0.1%). The rearrangement joins TRBV7-8 to TRBJ2-1, with 9 bases fitting TRBD2. The ends lost 3 bases at V and 3 bases at J; junction bases unmatched: 6. The CDR3 has 16 residues. The V gene's germline CDR1 is SGHVS and CDR2 FQNEAQ. The CDR3 DNA follows: TGTGCCAGCAGCTTCGGTAGCGGGGGAATCTACAATGAGCAGTTCTTC. Translated, it gives CASSFGSGGIYNEQFF.

The chain uses TRBV3-1 (or the pseudogene TRBV3-2) and TRBJ2-7; D remains ambiguous. V gave up 0 bases and J gave up 3 bases, with 6 bases separating them. CDR1 is LGHDT, CDR2 YNNKEL, per germline (reference sequence). CDR3 size: 13 residues. The CDR3 DNA reads as TGTGCCAGCAGCCAAGATCACCTCTACGAGCAGTACTTC. As protein: CASSQDHLYEQYF.

This chain joins TRBV5-6 and TRBJ2-7; D not resolved. The CDR3 length is 11 residues. Germline V CDR1 and CDR2: SGHDT, YYEEEE. The ends were cut back, 1 base at V and 3 bases at J, with 2 bases in the middle. CDR3 protein: CASSLNYEQYF. The CDR3 coding sequence is TGTGCCAGCAGCTTGAACTACGAGCAGTACTTC.

This chain uses TRBV19 with TRBJ1-2, with D unresolved. CDR3 length: 15 residues. Trimming took off 8 bases at V and 1 base at J, with 17 bases between the two ends. Germline values: CDR1 LNHDA, CDR2 SQIVND (reference sequence). The CDR3 protein is CASRPPGRLNYGYTF. CDR3 bases: TGTGCCAGTCGGCCACCGGGCCGCCTTAACTATGGCTACACCTTC.

This clone occurred a few times. Other DNA sequences in the same sample also yield this CDR3. This chain links TRBV6-5 with TRBJ1-2; D gene unclear. V was shortened by 6 bases and J by 4 bases, with 9 bases between the two germline ends. In germline, CDR1 is MNHEY, CDR2 SVGAGI. The CDR3 has 12 residues. DNA of the CDR3: TGTGCCAGCAGCCAAGACTCCTATGGCTACACCTTC. As protein: CASSQDSYGYTF.

This clone was detected only once. The V call is TRBV10-3, the J call TRBJ1-2; D ambiguous. The CDR3 runs to 12 residues. V gave up 3 bases and J gave up 5 bases, with 7 bases separating them. Germline loops: CDR1 ENHRY, CDR2 SYGVKD. This CDR3 reads CAISDEDYGYTF. DNA for the CDR3: TGTGCCATCAGTGATGAAGATTATGGCTACACCTTC.

V is TRBV7-9 and J is TRBJ1-3; the D gene is possibly TRBD1 (6 bases). The CDR3 covers 13 residues. V was trimmed by 5 bases and J by 8 bases, leaving 13 bases between them. Germline V gene data show CDR1 as SEHNR and CDR2 as FQNEAQ (reference sequence). The CDR3 loop reads CASSLLGGYTIYF. CDR3 coding DNA: TGTGCCAGCAGCCTGTTAGGGGGATACACCATATATTTT. Full variable domain (rest looked up from reference TRBV7-9 and TRBJ1-3): DTGVSQNPRHKITKRGQNVTFRCDPISEHNRLYWYRQTLGQGPEFLTYFQNEAQLEKSRLLSDRFSAERPKGSFSTLEIQRTEQGDSAMYLCASSLLGGYTIYFGEGSWLTVV.

The chain recombines TRBV5-1 with TRBJ1-6, with D perhaps TRBD1 (6 bases). The V gene lost 3 bases and the J gene lost 8 bases, with 18 bases spanning the gap. The CDR3 spans 16 residues. Germline assignment: CDR1 SGHRS and CDR2 YFSETQ. The chain's CDR3 is CASSSGAGQTYSPLHF. CDR3 DNA: TGCGCCAGCAGCTCGGGAGCCGGACAGACCTATTCACCCCTCCACTTT.

This chain connects TRBV14 to TRBJ2-7; possibly TRBD1 or TRBD2 for D (6 bases each). The ends were cut back, 0 bases at V and 5 bases at J, with 11 bases in the middle. The CDR3 has 14 amino acids. In germline, CDR1 is SGHDN, CDR2 FVKESK. The DNA for the CDR3 is TGTGCCAGCAGCCAAGACGTCGGGGGCCACGAGCAGTACTTC. Encoded protein: CASSQDVGGHEQYF.